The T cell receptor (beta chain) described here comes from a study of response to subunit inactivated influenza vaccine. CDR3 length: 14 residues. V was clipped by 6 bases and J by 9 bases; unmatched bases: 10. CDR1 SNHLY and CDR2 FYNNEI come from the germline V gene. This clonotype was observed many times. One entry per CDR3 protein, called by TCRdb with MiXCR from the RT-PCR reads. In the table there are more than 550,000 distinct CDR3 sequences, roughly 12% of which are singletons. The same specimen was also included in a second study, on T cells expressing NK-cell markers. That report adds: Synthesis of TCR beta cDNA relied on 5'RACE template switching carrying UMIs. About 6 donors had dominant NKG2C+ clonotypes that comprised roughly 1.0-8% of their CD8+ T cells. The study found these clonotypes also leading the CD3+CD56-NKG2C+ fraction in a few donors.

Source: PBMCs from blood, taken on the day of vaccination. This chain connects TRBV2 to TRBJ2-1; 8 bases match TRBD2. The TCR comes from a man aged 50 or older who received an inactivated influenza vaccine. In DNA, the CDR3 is TGTGCCAGCAGGAGCGAGCGGGGGTCGGCTGAGCAGTTCTTC. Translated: CASRSERGSAEQFF.